This T cell receptor (beta chain) was retrieved from a study of blood T cell repertoires in COVID-19. Across the study: The United States, Italy and Spain were the sources of the acute and convalescent COVID-19 samples. Nucleic acid was either cDNA or gDNA, and it came from T cells, B-cell-depleted T cells, or PBMCs.

The trim removed 4 bases at V and 6 bases at J, leaving 10 bases unmatched. This CDR3 contains 16 residues. CDR1 and CDR2 from the germline V gene are SGHRS and YFSETQ. TCRdb keeps only in-frame clones here, not all; method: immunoSEQ multiplex PCR. The sample has about 220,000 clones, less than 85% seen once. The clonotype was recovered from a woman aged 80 or over with acute or convalescent COVID-19. The chain combines TRBV5-1 with TRBJ2-1, with 10 bases fitting TRBD2. The sequenced material came from peripheral blood. The CDR3 spells CASSHNVAGGGNEQFF. The CDR3, as DNA: TGCGCCAGCAGCCACAATGTAGCGGGGGGTGGCAATGAGCAGTTCTTC.